The 30 T cell receptor beta chains given below trace back to one sample, sequenced in a study of human T cells and chemical hapten exposure. Time point noted: patch test 3, about 24 weeks after DPC sensitization. Described treatment: therapeutic diphenylcyclopropenone sensitization with weekly scalp DPC. TCRdb recomputed calls from the RACE reads with MiXCR, one row per CDR3 protein. The data show roughly 60,000 distinct CDR3 sequences, around an eighth seen once. The sample consisted of whole blood, taken in connection with sensitization to the hapten diphenylcyclopropenone (DPC). These receptors were collected from a man between 25 and 39 years old with alopecia areata. Some clones in this sample may be carry-over from other donors' samples.

This clonotype appeared many times. This chain joins TRBV6-2 or TRBV6-3 and TRBJ2-1; a weak D match, TRBD2 (7 bases). V lost 9 bases to trimming and J lost 0 bases, with 24 bases between them. The CDR3 runs to 18 residues. CDR1 is MNHEY and CDR2 is SVGEGT in the germline V gene. The CDR3 loop reads CASSRNPAGTISYNEQFF. DNA for the CDR3: TGTGCCAGTAGTAGGAACCCAGCGGGGACAATCTCCTACAATGAGCAGTTCTTC.

This clonotype has ten or more counts. This chain links TRBV7-2 with TRBJ2-7; TRBD2 is a possible D gene (5 bases). V was trimmed by 5 bases and J by 7 bases, leaving 15 bases between them. The CDR3 covers 13 residues. The V gene's germline CDR1 is SGHTA and CDR2 FQGNSA. The CDR3: CASSRGNLGEQYF. In nucleotides, the CDR3 is TGTGCCAGCAGCCGAGGGAACCTGGGGGAGCAGTACTTC. Using reference TRBV7-2 and TRBJ2-7 for the parts outside the CDR3, the full variable domain is GAGVSQSPSNKVTEKGKDVELRCDPISGHTALYWYRQSLGQGLEFLIYFQGNSAPDKSGLPSDRFSAERTGGSVSTLTIQRTQQEDSAVYLCASSRGNLGEQYFGPGTRLTVT.

This clonotype was found many times. The CDR3 loop reads CASSPLQGARAKNIQYF. The DNA for the CDR3 is TGTGCCAGCAGCCCGTTACAGGGGGCGCGAGCCAAAAACATTCAGTACTTC. This chain connects TRBV7-2 to TRBJ2-4; 9 nucleotides agree with TRBD1. The CDR3 has 17 amino acids. J was trimmed by 0 bases and V by 5 bases; bases with no gene match: 8. Germline CDR1 is SGHTA and CDR2 is FQGNSA.

The chain uses TRBV9 and TRBJ2-7; tentatively, D is TRBD1 (6 bases). The CDR3 spans 15 residues. From germline, CDR1 is SGDLS and CDR2 YYNGEE. V was clipped by 4 bases and J by 4 bases, with 18 bases between them. This CDR3 reads CASSRVGQGSYEQYF. The CDR3 DNA sequence: TGTGCCAGCAGCCGGGTCGGGCAGGGGAGTTACGAGCAGTACTTC.

This clonotype was detected only a few times. The CDR3 sequence: CASSEGRVMNTEAFF. Here the CDR3 DNA reads TGTGCCAGCTCGGAGGGCAGAGTAATGAACACTGAAGCTTTCTTT. The gene calls are TRBV6-1 and TRBJ1-1; no firm D call. Germline loops: CDR1 MNHNS, CDR2 SASEGT. The V end was cut by 8 bases, the J end by 0 bases, with 16 bases between. This CDR3 spans 15 amino acids.

There are a few counts of this clonotype. The chain has TRBV10-3 and TRBJ2-6, with D perhaps assigned TRBD1 or TRBD2 (5 bases each). The CDR3 is 13 residues long. The V end was cut by 11 bases, the J end by 2 bases, with 10 bases between. Germline CDR1 ENHRY, CDR2 SYGVKD. CDR3 residues: CAGRDAGANVLTF. The CDR3 nucleotides read TGTGCCGGCCGGGACGCTGGGGCCAACGTCCTGACTTTC.

The table lists this clonotype with many counts. The V and J genes are TRBV9 and TRBJ1-5; D not certain. The V end was cut by 4 bases, the J end by 9 bases, with 14 bases between. The CDR3 has 13 residues. Germline V gene data show CDR1 as SGDLS and CDR2 as YYNGEE. The CDR3 DNA is TGTGCCAGCAGCACGGCCCCATTGAGGCCCCAGCATTTT. This sequence encodes CASSTAPLRPQHF. Filled out from reference TRBV9 and TRBJ1-5, the complete variable domain reads DSGVTQTPKHLITATGQRVTLRCSPRSGDLSVYWYQQSLDQGLQFLIQYYNGEERAKGNILERFSAQQFPDLHSELNLSSLELGDSALYFCASSTAPLRPQHFGDGTRLSIL.

In this sample, this clonotype turned up a few times. The chain has TRBV20-1 and TRBJ2-2; TRBD2 is a possible D gene (6 bases). Looked up from germline, CDR1 is DFQATT and CDR2 is SNEGSKA (reference sequence). The CDR3 consists of 14 residues. Trimming pared 3 bases from V and 6 bases from J, leaving 14 bases between. The CDR3 coding sequence is TGCAGTGCTAGTGTCGGGGGATGGTCCGGGGAGCTGTTTTTT. Its protein product is CSASVGGWSGELFF.

J is TRBJ1-5 and V is TRBV20-1; possible D gene TRBD1, 5 bases. The CDR3 runs 14 residues. In germline, CDR1 is DFQATT, CDR2 SNEGSKA (reference sequence). Trimming shortened V by 6 bases and J by 4 bases, and 16 bases separated the two germline ends. CDR3 DNA: TGCAGTGCCGCCGTTGGGGACGTGAATCAGCCCCAGCATTTT. Translating gives CSAAVGDVNQPQHF.

This clonotype was picked up a small number of times. V is TRBV28 and J is TRBJ2-7; D tentatively reads TRBD1 or TRBD2 (6 bases each). There are 14 residues in the CDR3. CDR1 is MDHEN, CDR2 SYDVKM, per germline. The V and J ends lost 9 bases and 2 bases respectively, with 17 bases between them. CDR3: CASQEGGFTYEQYF. DNA for the CDR3: TGTGCCAGTCAAGAAGGGGGGTTCACCTACGAGCAGTACTTC.

A few counts support this clonotype. CDR3 loop: CASSPKGQLILHSGNTIYF. For the CDR3, the DNA is TGTGCCAGCTCACCAAAGGGACAGCTGATTCTGCACTCTGGAAACACCATATATTTT. This rearrangement joins TRBV18 to TRBJ1-3, with 7 bases matching TRBD1. V shed 2 bases and J 0 bases; nucleotides not matched to a gene: 13. CDR3 length equals 19 residues. Germline loops: CDR1 KGHSH, CDR2 LQKENI.

The chain recombines TRBV7-2 with TRBJ1-4; 7 positions agree with TRBD1. There are 15 residues in the CDR3. Germline V gene data show CDR1 as SGHTA and CDR2 as FQGNSA. V trimming: 5 bases; J trimming: 4 bases; junction bases outside the gene matches: 7. The CDR3 is CASSPRTGLNEKLFF. Here the CDR3 DNA reads TGTGCCAGCAGCCCCCGGACAGGCCTTAATGAAAAACTGTTTTTT.

This clonotype appeared a few times. CDR3 amino acids: CASSRPEGYEQYF. CDR3 nucleotides: TGTGCCAGCAGCCGACCGGAAGGCTACGAGCAGTACTTC. The rearrangement links TRBV9 to TRBJ2-7; no clear D. Trimming cost V 4 bases and J 3 bases, with 11 bases left between them. CDR3 length equals 13 residues. CDR1 and CDR2 from the germline V gene are SGDLS and YYNGEE.

The table lists this clonotype with many counts. V is TRBV12-5 and J is TRBJ2-2; TRBD1 is a possible D gene (5 bases). CDR1 is LGHNT and CDR2 is FRNRAP in the germline V gene. V lost 0 bases and J lost 7, with 18 bases in between. The CDR3 runs to 17 residues. The CDR3 coding sequence is TGTGCTAGTGGTTTGGTAATTTCTCGCAGGGCAATCGGGGAGCTGTTTTTT. Translating gives CASGLVISRRAIGELFF.

This clonotype has at least ten counts. CDR3: CASTSSGLSSYEQYF. DNA of the CDR3: TGTGCCAGCACTTCCAGCGGGCTTAGCTCCTACGAGCAGTACTTC. The chain carries TRBV28 and TRBJ2-7; D is perhaps TRBD2 (6 bases). This CDR3 has 15 amino acids. Trimming shortened V by 7 bases and J by 0 bases, and 16 bases separated the two germline ends. CDR1 MDHEN and CDR2 SYDVKM come from the germline V gene.

The gene calls are TRBV7-9 and TRBJ2-7; D not certain. The CDR3 is 14 residues long. The V and J ends lost 4 bases and 6 bases respectively, with 16 bases between them. Germline CDR1 SEHNR, CDR2 FQNEAQ (reference sequence). For the CDR3, the DNA is TGTGCCAGCAGCTCACCCGGGTCCGTACTCGAGCAGTACTTC. As protein: CASSSPGSVLEQYF.

This clonotype was counted a few times. This sequence joins TRBV9 and TRBJ2-5; 8 positions match TRBD1. Trimming took 0 bases from V and 5 from J; bases not matched to a gene: 6. CDR1 SGDLS and CDR2 YYNGEE come from the germline V gene. The CDR3 consists of 15 residues. CDR3 sequence reads: CASSVEGRGLETQYF. The CDR3 DNA reads as TGTGCCAGCAGCGTAGAGGGCAGGGGGCTGGAGACCCAGTACTTC.

This clonotype was picked up many times. In DNA form, the CDR3 reads TGTGCCAGCAGCCCCGGGGCTCTTTCGAATCAGCCCCAGCATTTT. Residues: CASSPGALSNQPQHF. This sequence joins TRBV9 and TRBJ1-5; the D gene is possibly TRBD1 (5 bases). Trimming removed 4 bases at V and 4 bases at J, with 15 bases between. The CDR3 runs to 15 residues. The germline gives CDR1 SGDLS, CDR2 YYNGEE. Using reference TRBV9 and TRBJ1-5 for the parts outside the CDR3, the full variable domain is DSGVTQTPKHLITATGQRVTLRCSPRSGDLSVYWYQQSLDQGLQFLIQYYNGEERAKGNILERFSAQQFPDLHSELNLSSLELGDSALYFCASSPGALSNQPQHFGDGTRLSIL.

The sample holds many counts of this clonotype. The gene calls are TRBV6-5 and TRBJ2-5, with 8 positions matching TRBD2. Per the germline V gene, CDR1 is MNHEY and CDR2 is SVGAGI. V lost 7 bases, J lost 2 bases, and 9 bases stayed unmatched. The CDR3 sequence is 15 residues long. The CDR3 here is CASKELAEIQETQYF. The DNA for the CDR3 is TGTGCCAGCAAAGAACTAGCGGAGATACAAGAGACCCAGTACTTC.

This clonotype was picked up many times. This chain uses TRBV7-2 with TRBJ2-1, with 9 bases aligning to TRBD1. The V and J ends lost 4 bases and 8 bases, in that order; junction bases with no gene match: 9. Germline V gene data show CDR1 as SGHTA and CDR2 as FQGNSA. This CDR3 is built from 15 residues. The CDR3 here is CASSSAGTGIDEQFF. The CDR3 region has the DNA TGTGCCAGCAGCTCGGCCGGGACAGGGATCGATGAGCAGTTCTTC.

This clonotype was counted at least ten times. The J gene is TRBJ2-7, the V gene TRBV6-5, with D possibly matching TRBD1 (5 bases). Trimming removed 5 bases at V and 11 bases at J, with 16 bases between. The germline CDR1 and CDR2 sequences are MNHEY and SVGAGI. The CDR3 totals 12 residues. This CDR3 reads CASSPQVAGKYF. For the CDR3, the DNA is TGTGCCAGCAGTCCCCAGGTGGCAGGGAAGTACTTC.

The chain combines TRBV5-8 with TRBJ1-5, with 11 positions matching TRBD1. The CDR3 loop spans 15 amino acids. Trimming cost V 0 bases and J 8 bases; bases outside gene matches: 4. The germline CDR1 and CDR2 sequences are SGHTS and YDEGEE. CDR3 sequence: CASSLGTGGGEPQHF. For the CDR3, the DNA is TGTGCCAGCAGCTTGGGGACAGGGGGCGGAGAGCCCCAGCATTTT.

This chain links TRBV7-3 with TRBJ2-2, with D maybe TRBD2 (5 bases). V was pared by 5 bases and J by 0 bases, with 13 bases between. The CDR3 runs to 16 residues. CDR1 and CDR2 from the germline V gene are SGHTA and FQGTGA. In nucleotides, the CDR3 is TGTGCCAGCAGCCGGAGCGGCCCGACGAACACCGGGGAGCTGTTTTTT. It translates to CASSRSGPTNTGELFF.

This clonotype was seen repeatedly, ten times or more. The chain combines TRBV6-6 with TRBJ2-1; TRBD2 aligns across 13 bases. The J segment lost 4 bases and the V segment lost 2 bases, leaving 8 bases of the junction unmatched. The V gene's germline CDR1 is MNHNY and CDR2 SVGAGI (reference sequence). The CDR3 has 18 amino acids. CDR3 in DNA: TGTGCCAGCAGTTACCTCGGACTAGCGGGGGTTCTATACAATGAGCAGTTCTTC. Protein sequence: CASSYLGLAGVLYNEQFF.

CDR3 sequence (DNA): TGTGCCAGCAGTCCCTCCTTAGGTAACTACGAGCAGTACTTC. Translated, it gives CASSPSLGNYEQYF. J is TRBJ2-7 and V is TRBV28; D not resolved. V was cut by 5 bases and J by 3 bases, with 14 bases left in between. The CDR3 totals 14 residues. Germline CDR1 and CDR2: MDHEN and SYDVKM.

With regard to this clonotype: At one end the junction does not follow the germline gene, possibly because of a read error. The CDR3 region has the DNA TGTGCCTGCTCACTCTCGGCGGGGGTCGACGAGCAGTACTTC. Its translation is CACSLSAGVDEQYF. The V and J genes are TRBV18 and TRBJ2-7; TRBD2 matches at 7 bases. Germline V gives CDR1 KGHSH, CDR2 LQKENI. This CDR3 spans 14 amino acids.

This clonotype was detected many times. The V and J genes are TRBV10-3 and TRBJ1-5; no definite D call. V was trimmed by 3 bases and J by 3 bases, leaving 6 bases between them. The V gene's germline CDR1 is ENHRY and CDR2 SYGVKD. The CDR3 has 13 residues. The CDR3 sequence is CAISDGNNQPQHF. The DNA of the CDR3 is TGTGCCATCAGTGATGGGAACAATCAGCCCCAGCATTTT.

This clonotype has only a few counts. V usage is TRBV6-2 or TRBV6-3 and J usage is TRBJ2-2, with D perhaps being TRBD1 or TRBD2 (5 bases each). Germline assignment: CDR1 MNHEY and CDR2 SVGEGT. CDR3 length: 16 amino acids. V dropped 6 bases and J dropped 3 bases, with 17 bases sitting between them. CDR3 nucleotides: TGTGCCAGCAGACTAGGGCATAGGACATACACCGGGGAGCTGTTTTTT. Its translation: CASRLGHRTYTGELFF.

The CDR3 region is CASSPRLASKSLNEQFF. The CDR3 region has the DNA TGCGCCAGCAGCCCCCGACTAGCGTCTAAGTCTCTTAATGAGCAGTTCTTC. The V gene is TRBV5-1, the J gene TRBJ2-1; 8 bases are a match to TRBD2. CDR3 length equals 17 residues. CDR1 SGHRS and CDR2 YFSETQ come from the germline V gene. Losses at the gene ends were 4 bases for V and 7 bases for J; bases not matched to a gene: 16.

Ten or more counts support this clonotype. This rearrangement joins TRBV5-6 to TRBJ1-2; 7 nucleotides line up with TRBD1. The CDR3 contains 14 residues. Losses at the gene ends were 1 base for V and 4 bases for J; bases not matched to a gene: 4. In germline, CDR1 is SGHDT, CDR2 YYEEEE. The CDR3 loop is CASSLRQGVYGYTF. The CDR3 bases are TGTGCCAGCAGCTTGAGACAGGGCGTCTATGGCTACACCTTC.